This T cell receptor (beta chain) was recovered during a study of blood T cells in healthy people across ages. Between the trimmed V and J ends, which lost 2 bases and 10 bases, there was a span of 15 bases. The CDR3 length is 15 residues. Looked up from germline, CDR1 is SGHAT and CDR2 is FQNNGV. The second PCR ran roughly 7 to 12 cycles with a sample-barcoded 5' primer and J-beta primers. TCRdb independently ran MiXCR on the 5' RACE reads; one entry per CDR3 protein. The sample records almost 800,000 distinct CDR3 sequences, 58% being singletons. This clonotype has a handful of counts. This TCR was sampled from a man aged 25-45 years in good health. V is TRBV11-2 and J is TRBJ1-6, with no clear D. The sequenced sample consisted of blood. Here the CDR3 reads CASSLRSGDMSPLHF. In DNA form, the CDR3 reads TGTGCCAGCAGCTTACGTTCAGGAGACATGTCACCCCTCCACTTT. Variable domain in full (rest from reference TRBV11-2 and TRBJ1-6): EAGVAQSPRYKIIEKRQSVAFWCNPISGHATLYWYQQILGQGPKLLIQFQNNGVVDDSQLPKDRFSAERLKGVDSTLKIQPAKLEDSAVYLCASSLRSGDMSPLHFGNGTRLTVT.